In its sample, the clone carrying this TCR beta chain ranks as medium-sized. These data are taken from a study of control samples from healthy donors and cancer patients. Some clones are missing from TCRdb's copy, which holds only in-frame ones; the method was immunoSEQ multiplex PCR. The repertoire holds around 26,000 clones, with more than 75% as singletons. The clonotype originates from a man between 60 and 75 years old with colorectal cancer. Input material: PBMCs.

The CDR3 region is CASSPRTGSTGELFF. The CDR3 DNA reads TGTGCCAGCAGCCCTCGGACAGGGAGCACCGGGGAGCTGTTTTTT. J is TRBJ2-2 and V is TRBV9; 8 nucleotides agree with TRBD1. Trimming cost V 4 bases and J 4 bases; bases outside gene matches: 6. CDR3 length: 15 residues. Germline loops: CDR1 SGDLS, CDR2 YYNGEE.